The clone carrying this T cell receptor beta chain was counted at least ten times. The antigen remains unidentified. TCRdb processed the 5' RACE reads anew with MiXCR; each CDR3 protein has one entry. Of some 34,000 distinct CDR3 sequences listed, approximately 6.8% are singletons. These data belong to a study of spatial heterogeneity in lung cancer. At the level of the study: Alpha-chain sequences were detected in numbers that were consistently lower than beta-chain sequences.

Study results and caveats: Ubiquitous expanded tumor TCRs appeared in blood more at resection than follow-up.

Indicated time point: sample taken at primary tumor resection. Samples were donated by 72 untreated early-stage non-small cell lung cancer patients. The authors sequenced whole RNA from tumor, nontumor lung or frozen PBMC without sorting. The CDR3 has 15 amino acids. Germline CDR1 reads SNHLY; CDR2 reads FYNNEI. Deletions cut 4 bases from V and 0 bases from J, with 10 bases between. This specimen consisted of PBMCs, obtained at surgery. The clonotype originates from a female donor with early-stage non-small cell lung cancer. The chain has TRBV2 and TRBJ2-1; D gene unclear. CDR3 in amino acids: CASSGGSGSYNEQFF. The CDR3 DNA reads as TGTGCCAGCAGTGGCGGATCTGGCTCCTACAATGAGCAGTTCTTC.